In this sample, the clone carrying this T cell receptor beta chain turned up a few times. The antigen is not known. Treatment: roughly 11-day PBMC culture with coronavirus spike peptide pools or control peptides (ViraFEST assay). The unexposed donor gave CD4+ T cells before the COVID-19 pandemic (2011-2018). These data belong to a study of vaccination and CD4 T cells after COVID-19. The overall study: Convalescents were six males and four females, two of them Hispanic. Overlapping SARS-CoV-2, HCoV-NL63, HCoV-OC43 and HCoV-229E spike peptides stimulated the cells. A CEFX pool, an HIV-1 Nef pool, or else no peptide went into the control cultures.

CD4+ T cells that had been cultured provided DNA sequenced with the Oncomine TCR Beta short-read assay. Genomic DNA was taken out of cultured CD4+ T cells by extraction. TCRdb independently ran MiXCR on the PCR reads; one entry per CDR3 protein. The sample shows thousands of distinct CDR3 sequences, 41% of them seen only once. This CDR3 spans 18 amino acids. Unmatched junction bases numbered 9, after V lost 0 bases and J lost 2 bases. Germline CDR1 reads SEHNR; CDR2 reads FQNEAQ (reference sequence). Sequenced input: CD4+ T cells from blood, cultured in vitro. The sequence came from a human donor in good health. This chain connects TRBV7-9 to TRBJ2-5; 10 bases fit TRBD2. The CDR3 DNA reads TGTGCCAGCAGCTTAGCACCTTGGGCTAGCGGGAGTCAAGAGACCCAGTACTTC. Translation gives CASSLAPWASGSQETQYF.